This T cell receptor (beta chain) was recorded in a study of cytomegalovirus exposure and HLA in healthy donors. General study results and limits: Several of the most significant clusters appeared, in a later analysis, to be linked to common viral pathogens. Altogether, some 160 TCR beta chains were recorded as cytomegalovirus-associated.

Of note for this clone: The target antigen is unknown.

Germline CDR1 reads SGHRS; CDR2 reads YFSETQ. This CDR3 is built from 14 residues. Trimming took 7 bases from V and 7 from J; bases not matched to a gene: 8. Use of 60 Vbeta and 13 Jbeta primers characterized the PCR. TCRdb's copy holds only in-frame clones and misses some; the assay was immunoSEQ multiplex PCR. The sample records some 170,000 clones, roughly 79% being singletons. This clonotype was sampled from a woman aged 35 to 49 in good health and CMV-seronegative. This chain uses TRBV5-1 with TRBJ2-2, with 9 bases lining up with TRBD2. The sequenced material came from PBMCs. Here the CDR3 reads CASWPSGNVGELFF. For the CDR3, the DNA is TGCGCCAGCTGGCCTAGCGGGAACGTCGGGGAGCTGTTTTTT.